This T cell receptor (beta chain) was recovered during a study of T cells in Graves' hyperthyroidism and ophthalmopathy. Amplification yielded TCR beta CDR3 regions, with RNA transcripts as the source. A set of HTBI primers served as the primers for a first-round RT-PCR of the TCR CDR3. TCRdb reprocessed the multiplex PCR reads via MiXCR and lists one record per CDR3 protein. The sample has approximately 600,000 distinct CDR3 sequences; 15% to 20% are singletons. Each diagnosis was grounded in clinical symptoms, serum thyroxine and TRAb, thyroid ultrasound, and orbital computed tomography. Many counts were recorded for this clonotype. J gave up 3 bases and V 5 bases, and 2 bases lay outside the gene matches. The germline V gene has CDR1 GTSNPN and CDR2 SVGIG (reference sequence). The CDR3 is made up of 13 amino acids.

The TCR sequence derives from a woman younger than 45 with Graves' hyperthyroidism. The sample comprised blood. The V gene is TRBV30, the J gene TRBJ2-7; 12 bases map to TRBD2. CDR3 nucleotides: TGTGCCTGGGGACTAGCGGGGTACTACGAGCAGTACTTC. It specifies CAWGLAGYYEQYF.